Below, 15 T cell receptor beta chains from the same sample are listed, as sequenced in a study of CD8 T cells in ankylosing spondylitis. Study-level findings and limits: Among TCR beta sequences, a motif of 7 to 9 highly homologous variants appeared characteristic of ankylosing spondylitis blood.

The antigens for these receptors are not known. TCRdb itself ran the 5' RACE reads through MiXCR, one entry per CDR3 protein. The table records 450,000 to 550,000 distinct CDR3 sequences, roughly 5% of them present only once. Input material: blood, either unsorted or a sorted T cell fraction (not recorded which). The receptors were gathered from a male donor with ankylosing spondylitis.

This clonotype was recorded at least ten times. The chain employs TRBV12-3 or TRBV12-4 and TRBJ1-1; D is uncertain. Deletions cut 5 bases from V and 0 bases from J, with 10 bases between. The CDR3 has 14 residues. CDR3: CASSRGNLNTEAFF. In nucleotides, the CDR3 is TGTGCCAGCAGTCGCGGGAACCTGAACACTGAAGCTTTCTTT.

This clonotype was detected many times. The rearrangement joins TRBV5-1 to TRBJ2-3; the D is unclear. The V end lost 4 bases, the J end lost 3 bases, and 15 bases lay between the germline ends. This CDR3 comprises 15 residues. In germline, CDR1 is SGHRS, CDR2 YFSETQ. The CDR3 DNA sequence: TGCGCCAGCAGCCCAGCAGTCGGTTTAACAGATACGCAGTATTTT. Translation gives CASSPAVGLTDTQYF.

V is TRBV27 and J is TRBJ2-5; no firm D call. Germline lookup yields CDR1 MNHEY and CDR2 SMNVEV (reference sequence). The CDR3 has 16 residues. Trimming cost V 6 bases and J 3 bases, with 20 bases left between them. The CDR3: CASSLFSSDLKETQYF. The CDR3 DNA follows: TGTGCCAGCAGCCTATTTAGCTCAGATCTAAAAGAGACCCAGTACTTC.

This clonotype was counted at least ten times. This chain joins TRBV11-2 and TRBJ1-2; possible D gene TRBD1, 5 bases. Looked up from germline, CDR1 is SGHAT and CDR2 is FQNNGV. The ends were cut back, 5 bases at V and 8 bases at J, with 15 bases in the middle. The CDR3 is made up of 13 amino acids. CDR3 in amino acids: CASSHEGREGYTF. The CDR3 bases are TGTGCCAGCAGCCACGAGGGGAGGGAGGGCTACACCTTC.

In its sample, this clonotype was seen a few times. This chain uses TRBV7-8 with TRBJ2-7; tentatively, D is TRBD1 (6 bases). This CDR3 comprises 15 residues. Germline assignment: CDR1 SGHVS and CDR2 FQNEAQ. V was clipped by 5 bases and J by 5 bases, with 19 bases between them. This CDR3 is CASSPGPRGTDEQYF. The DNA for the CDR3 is TGTGCCAGCAGCCCCGGGCCGAGGGGGACGGACGAGCAGTACTTC.

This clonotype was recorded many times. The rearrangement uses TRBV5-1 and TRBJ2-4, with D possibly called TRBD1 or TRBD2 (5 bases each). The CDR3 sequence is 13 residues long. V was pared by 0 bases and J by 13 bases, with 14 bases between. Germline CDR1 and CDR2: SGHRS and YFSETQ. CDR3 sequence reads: CASSLGGLTPQYF. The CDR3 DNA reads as TGCGCCAGCAGCTTGGGGGGGTTAACCCCACAGTACTTC.

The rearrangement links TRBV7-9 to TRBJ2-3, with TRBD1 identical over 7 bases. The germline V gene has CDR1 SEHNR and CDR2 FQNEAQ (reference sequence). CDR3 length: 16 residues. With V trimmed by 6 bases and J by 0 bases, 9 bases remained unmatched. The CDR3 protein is CASRRTPGQSTDTQYF. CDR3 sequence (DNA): TGTGCCAGCAGACGGACCCCGGGACAGAGCACAGATACGCAGTATTTT.

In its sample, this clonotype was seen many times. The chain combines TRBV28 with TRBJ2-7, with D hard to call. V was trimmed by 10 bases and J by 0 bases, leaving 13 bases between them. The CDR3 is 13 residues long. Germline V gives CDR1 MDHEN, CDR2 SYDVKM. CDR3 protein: CAISLGRSYEQYF. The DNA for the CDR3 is TGTGCCATCTCCCTGGGCCGCTCCTACGAGCAGTACTTC.

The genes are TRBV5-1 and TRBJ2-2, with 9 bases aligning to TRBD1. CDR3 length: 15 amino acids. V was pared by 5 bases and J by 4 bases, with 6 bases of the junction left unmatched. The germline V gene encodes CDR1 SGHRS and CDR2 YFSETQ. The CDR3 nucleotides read TGCGCCAGCAGTCGGACAGGGGTTTTCACCGGGGAGCTGTTTTTT. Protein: CASSRTGVFTGELFF.

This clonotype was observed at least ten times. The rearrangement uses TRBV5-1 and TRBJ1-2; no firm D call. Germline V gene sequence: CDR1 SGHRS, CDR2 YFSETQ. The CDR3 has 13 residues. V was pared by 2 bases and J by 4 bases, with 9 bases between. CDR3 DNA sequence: TGCGCCAGCAGCTTCGGAGGCTCCTATGGCTACACCTTC. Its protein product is CASSFGGSYGYTF.

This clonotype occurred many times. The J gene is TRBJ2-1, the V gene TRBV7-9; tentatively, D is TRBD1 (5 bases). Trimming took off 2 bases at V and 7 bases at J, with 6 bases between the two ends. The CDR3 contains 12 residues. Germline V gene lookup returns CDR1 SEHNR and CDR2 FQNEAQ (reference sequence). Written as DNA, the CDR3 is TGTGCCAGCAGCTTACAGGGTAATGAGCAGTTCTTC. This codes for CASSLQGNEQFF.

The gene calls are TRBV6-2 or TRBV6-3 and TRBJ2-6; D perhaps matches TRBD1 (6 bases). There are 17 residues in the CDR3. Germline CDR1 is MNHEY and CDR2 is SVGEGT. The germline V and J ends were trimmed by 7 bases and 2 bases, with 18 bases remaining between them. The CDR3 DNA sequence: TGTGCCAGCACCCACAGGGAATCCCTTACTGGGGCCAACGTCCTGACTTTC. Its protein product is CASTHRESLTGANVLTF.

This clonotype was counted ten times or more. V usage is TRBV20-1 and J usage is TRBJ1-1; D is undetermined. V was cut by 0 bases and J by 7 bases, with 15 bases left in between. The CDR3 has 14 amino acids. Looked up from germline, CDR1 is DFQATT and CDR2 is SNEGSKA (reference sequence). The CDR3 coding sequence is TGCAGTGCTAGAGATCGGACCGCATGGCGTGAAGCTTTCTTT. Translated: CSARDRTAWREAFF.

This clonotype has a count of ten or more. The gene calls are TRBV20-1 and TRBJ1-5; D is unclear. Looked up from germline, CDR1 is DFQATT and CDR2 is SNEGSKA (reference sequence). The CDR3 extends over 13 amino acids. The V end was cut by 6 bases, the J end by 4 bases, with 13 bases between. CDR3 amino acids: CSAGGVSNQPQHF. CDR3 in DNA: TGCAGTGCGGGCGGGGTTTCGAATCAGCCCCAGCATTTT.

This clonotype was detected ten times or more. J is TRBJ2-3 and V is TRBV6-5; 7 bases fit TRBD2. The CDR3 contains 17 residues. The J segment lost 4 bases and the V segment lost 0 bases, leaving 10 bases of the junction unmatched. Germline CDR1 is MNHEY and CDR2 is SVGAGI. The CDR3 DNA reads TGTGCCAGCAGTTACTCATCGAGCGGGGTTGGTTCAGATACGCAGTATTTT. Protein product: CASSYSSSGVGSDTQYF.